This T cell receptor (beta chain) was profiled in a study of T cells in localized non-small cell lung cancer. Points from the study as a whole: Since sequencing was restricted to only one region of the tumor, intratumor heterogeneity remains a possibility.

This clone is a singleton in its sample. Its antigen is unknown. Sequencing used immunoSEQ multiplex PCR; TCRdb keeps in-frame clones, though not all of them. Of around 79,000 clones listed, around 81% are singletons. The CDR3 sequence is 15 residues long. With 2 bases removed from V and 1 base from J, the gap between germline ends came to 11 bases. Germline V lookup: CDR1 LGHNA, CDR2 YNFKEQ. This TCR was sampled from a man aged 40 to 70 with stage II squamous cell lung carcinoma. The chain combines TRBV4-2 with TRBJ1-2; a possible D gene is TRBD1 (5 bases). Sequencing was performed on PBMCs, taken before any cancer treatment. The CDR3 sequence is CASSQQSGGNYGYTF. As DNA, the CDR3 is TGTGCCAGCAGCCAACAGAGTGGGGGTAACTATGGCTACACCTTC.